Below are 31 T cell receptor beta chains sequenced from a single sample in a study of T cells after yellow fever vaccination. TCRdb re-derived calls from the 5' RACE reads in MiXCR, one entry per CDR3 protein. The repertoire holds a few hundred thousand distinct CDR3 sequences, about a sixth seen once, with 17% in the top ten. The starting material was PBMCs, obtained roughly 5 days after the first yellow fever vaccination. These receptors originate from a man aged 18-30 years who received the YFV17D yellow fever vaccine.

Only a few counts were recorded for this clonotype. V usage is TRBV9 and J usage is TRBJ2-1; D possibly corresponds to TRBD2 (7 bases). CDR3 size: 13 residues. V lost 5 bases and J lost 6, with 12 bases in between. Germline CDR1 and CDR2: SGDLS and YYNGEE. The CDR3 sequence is CASSRRGGNEQFF. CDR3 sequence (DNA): TGTGCCAGCAGTCGAAGGGGGGGCAATGAGCAGTTCTTC.

CDR3 in DNA: TGTGCCACCAGCAGAGATAAAGCGGGGGTGGCAGATACGCAGTATTTT. Translating gives CATSRDKAGVADTQYF. V and J are TRBV15 and TRBJ2-3; 8 positions agree with TRBD2. The CDR3 is 16 residues long. V lost 0 bases to trimming and J lost 4 bases; unmatched junction nucleotides: 6. CDR1 and CDR2 from the germline V gene are LNHNV and YYDKDF (reference sequence).

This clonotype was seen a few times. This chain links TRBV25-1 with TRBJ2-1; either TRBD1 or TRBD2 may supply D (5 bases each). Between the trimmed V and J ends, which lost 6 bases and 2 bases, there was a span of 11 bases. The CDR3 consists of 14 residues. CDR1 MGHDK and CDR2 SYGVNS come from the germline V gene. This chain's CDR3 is CASRIGTAYNEQFF. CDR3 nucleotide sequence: TGTGCCAGCAGGATAGGGACGGCCTACAATGAGCAGTTCTTC.

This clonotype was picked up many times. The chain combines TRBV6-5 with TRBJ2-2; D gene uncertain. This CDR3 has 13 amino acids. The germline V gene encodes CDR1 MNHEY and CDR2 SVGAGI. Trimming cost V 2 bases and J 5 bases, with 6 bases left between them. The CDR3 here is CASSYPGTGELFF. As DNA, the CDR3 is TGTGCCAGCAGTTACCCGGGTACCGGGGAGCTGTTTTTT.

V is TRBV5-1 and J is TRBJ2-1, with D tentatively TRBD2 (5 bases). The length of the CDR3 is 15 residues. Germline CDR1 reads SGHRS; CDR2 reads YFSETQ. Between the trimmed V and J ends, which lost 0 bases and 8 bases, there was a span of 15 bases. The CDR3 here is CASSLDWPEEDEQFF. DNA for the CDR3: TGCGCCAGCAGCTTGGACTGGCCAGAGGAGGATGAGCAGTTCTTC.

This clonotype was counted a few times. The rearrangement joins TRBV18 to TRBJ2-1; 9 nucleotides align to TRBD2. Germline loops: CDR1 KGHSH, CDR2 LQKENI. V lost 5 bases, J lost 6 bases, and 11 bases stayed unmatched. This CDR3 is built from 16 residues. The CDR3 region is CASSGTSGPVVNEQFF. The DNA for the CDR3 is TGTGCCAGCTCAGGAACTAGCGGGCCAGTAGTCAATGAGCAGTTCTTC.

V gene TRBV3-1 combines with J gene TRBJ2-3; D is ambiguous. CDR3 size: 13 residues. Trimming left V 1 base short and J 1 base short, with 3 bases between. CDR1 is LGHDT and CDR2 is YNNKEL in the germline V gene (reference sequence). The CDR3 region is CASSQVRTDTQYF. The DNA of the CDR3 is TGTGCCAGCAGCCAAGTCCGCACAGATACGCAGTATTTT.

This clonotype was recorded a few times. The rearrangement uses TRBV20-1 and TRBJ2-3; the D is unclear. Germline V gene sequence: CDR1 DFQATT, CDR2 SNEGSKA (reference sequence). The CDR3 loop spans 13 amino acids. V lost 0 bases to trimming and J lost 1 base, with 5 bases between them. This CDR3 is CSAREAGTDTQYF. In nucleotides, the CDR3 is TGCAGTGCTAGAGAGGCGGGCACAGATACGCAGTATTTT.

CDR3 protein: CAISRGGNTEAFF. CDR3 coding DNA: TGTGCCATCAGCCGTGGGGGGAACACTGAAGCTTTCTTT. This chain joins TRBV10-3 and TRBJ1-1; TRBD1 might be the D (5 bases). Looked up from germline, CDR1 is ENHRY and CDR2 is SYGVKD. V lost 6 bases, J lost 1 base, and 9 bases lay in between. The CDR3 sequence is 13 residues long.

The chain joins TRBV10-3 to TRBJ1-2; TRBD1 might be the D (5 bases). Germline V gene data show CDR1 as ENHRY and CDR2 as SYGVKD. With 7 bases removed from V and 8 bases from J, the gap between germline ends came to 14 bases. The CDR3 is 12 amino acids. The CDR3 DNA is TGTGCCATCACTGACCGAGGGGCGGGCTACACCTTC. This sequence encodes CAITDRGAGYTF.

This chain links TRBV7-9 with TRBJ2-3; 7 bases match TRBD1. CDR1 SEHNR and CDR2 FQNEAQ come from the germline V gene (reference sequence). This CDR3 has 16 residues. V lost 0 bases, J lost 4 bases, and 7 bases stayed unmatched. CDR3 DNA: TGTGCCAGCAGCTTAGCCAGGGGGAGTGGGTCAGATACGCAGTATTTT. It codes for CASSLARGSGSDTQYF. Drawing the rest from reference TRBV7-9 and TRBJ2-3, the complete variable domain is DTGVSQNPRHKITKRGQNVTFRCDPISEHNRLYWYRQTLGQGPEFLTYFQNEAQLEKSRLLSDRFSAERPKGSFSTLEIQRTEQGDSAMYLCASSLARGSGSDTQYFGPGTRLTVL.

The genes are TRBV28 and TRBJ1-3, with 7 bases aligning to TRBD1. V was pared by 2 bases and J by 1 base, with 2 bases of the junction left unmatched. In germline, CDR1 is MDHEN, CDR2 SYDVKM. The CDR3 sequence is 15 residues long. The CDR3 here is CASSLTGASGNTIYF. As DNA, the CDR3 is TGTGCCAGCAGTTTAACAGGGGCGTCTGGAAACACCATATATTTT.

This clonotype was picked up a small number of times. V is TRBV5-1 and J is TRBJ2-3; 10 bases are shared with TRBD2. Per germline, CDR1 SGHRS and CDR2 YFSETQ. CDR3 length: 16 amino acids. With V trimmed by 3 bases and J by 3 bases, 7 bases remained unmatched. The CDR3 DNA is TGCGCCAGCAGCTGGACTAGCGGCGGGGTAACAGATACGCAGTATTTT. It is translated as CASSWTSGGVTDTQYF.

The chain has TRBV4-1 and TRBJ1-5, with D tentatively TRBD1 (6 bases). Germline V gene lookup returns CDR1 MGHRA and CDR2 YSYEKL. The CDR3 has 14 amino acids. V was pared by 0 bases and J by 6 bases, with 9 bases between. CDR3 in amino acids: CASSQDTGTQPQHF. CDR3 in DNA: TGCGCCAGCAGCCAAGACACAGGGACTCAGCCCCAGCATTTT.

The CDR3 DNA follows: TGTGCCAGCAGTGATGTAAGGGGGAACATTCAGTACTTC. Translated, it gives CASSDVRGNIQYF. The chain has TRBV6-1 and TRBJ2-4; possible D gene TRBD1, 6 bases. Trimming took off 3 bases at V and 7 bases at J, with 10 bases between the two ends. The germline gives CDR1 MNHNS, CDR2 SASEGT. The CDR3 consists of 13 residues.

CDR3 in DNA: TGTGCCAGCAGCTTAGATTCGGAGGGCGGGGGCCGAGTGGAGCAGTACTTC. It translates to CASSLDSEGGGRVEQYF. This rearrangement joins TRBV7-9 to TRBJ2-7, with D possibly being TRBD2 (7 bases). Trimming stripped 1 base from V and 7 bases from J, with 23 bases between. The germline V gene encodes CDR1 SEHNR and CDR2 FQNEAQ (reference sequence). CDR3 size: 17 residues. Using reference TRBV7-9 and TRBJ2-7 for the parts outside the CDR3, the full variable domain is DTGVSQNPRHKITKRGQNVTFRCDPISEHNRLYWYRQTLGQGPEFLTYFQNEAQLEKSRLLSDRFSAERPKGSFSTLEIQRTEQGDSAMYLCASSLDSEGGGRVEQYFGPGTRLTVT.

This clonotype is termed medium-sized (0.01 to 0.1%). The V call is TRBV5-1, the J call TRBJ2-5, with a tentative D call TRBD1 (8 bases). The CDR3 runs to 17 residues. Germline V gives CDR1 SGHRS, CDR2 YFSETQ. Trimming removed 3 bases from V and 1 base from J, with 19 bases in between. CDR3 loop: CASSSGGTGGLQETQYF. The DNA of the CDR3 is TGCGCCAGCAGCTCCGGGGGGACAGGAGGGCTCCAAGAGACCCAGTACTTC.

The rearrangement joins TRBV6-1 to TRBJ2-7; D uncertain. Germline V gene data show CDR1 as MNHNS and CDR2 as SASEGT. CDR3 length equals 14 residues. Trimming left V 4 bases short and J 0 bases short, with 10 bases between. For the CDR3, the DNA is TGTGCCAGCAGTGCGGACGGCCGCTCCTACGAGCAGTACTTC. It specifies CASSADGRSYEQYF.

The CDR3 loop reads CASSRDHSMGTQYF. DNA of the CDR3: TGTGCCAGCAGCCGGGATCATAGCATGGGGACCCAGTACTTC. The genes are TRBV7-9 and TRBJ2-5; D might be TRBD2 (5 bases). Germline V gives CDR1 SEHNR, CDR2 FQNEAQ (reference sequence). There are 14 residues in the CDR3. V lost 5 bases and J 7 bases, leaving 17 bases between the germline ends.

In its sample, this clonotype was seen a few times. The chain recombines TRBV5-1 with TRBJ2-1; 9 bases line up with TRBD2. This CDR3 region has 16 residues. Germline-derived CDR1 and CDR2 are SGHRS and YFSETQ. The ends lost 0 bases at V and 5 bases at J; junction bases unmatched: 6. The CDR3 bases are TGCGCCAGCAGCTTGGGGCCTAGCGGGGACAACAATGAGCAGTTCTTC. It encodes CASSLGPSGDNNEQFF.

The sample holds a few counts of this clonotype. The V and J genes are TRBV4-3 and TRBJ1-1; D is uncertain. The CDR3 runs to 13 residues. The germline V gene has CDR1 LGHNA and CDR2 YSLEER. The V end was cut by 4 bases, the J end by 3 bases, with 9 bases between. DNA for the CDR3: TGCGCCAGCAGCCGGGCCCGGTACACTGAAGCTTTCTTT. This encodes CASSRARYTEAFF.

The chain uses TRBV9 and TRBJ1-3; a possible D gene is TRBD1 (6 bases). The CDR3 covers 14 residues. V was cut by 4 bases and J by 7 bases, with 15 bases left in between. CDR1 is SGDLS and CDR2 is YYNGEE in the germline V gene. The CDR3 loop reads CASSLDRFANTIYF. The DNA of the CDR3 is TGTGCCAGCAGCCTGGACAGATTTGCGAACACCATATATTTT.

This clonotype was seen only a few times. CDR3 DNA sequence: TGTGCCAGCAGCCGAACCAATTCACAGGGCAATCAGCCCCAGCATTTT. This codes for CASSRTNSQGNQPQHF. The rearrangement links TRBV7-9 to TRBJ1-5; D may be TRBD1 (5 bases). CDR3 length: 16 amino acids. Per germline, CDR1 SEHNR and CDR2 FQNEAQ (reference sequence). V was trimmed by 5 bases and J by 2 bases, leaving 16 bases between them.

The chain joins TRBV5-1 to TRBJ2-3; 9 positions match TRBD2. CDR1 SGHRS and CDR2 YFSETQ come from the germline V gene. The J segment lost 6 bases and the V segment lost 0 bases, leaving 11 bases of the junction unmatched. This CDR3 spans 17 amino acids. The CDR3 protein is CASSLAPAGGTQDTQYF. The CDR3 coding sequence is TGCGCCAGCAGCTTGGCGCCAGCGGGGGGTACCCAGGATACGCAGTATTTT.

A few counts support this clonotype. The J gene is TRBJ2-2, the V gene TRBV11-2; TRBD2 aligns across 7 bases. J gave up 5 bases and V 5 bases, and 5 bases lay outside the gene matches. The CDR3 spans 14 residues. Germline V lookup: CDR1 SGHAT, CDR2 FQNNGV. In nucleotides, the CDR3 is TGTGCCAGCAGCGGGGACGGGGGGACCGGGGAGCTGTTTTTT. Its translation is CASSGDGGTGELFF.

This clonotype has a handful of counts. CDR3 sequence (DNA): TGCGCCAGCACCTCCCTCGGACTAGCGGGGGGGAATGAGCAGTTCTTC. Its protein is CASTSLGLAGGNEQFF. This chain links TRBV10-1 with TRBJ2-1; TRBD2 matches 15 bases. J was trimmed by 7 bases and V by 7 bases; bases with no gene match: 8. Germline CDR1 and CDR2: WNHNN and SYGVQD (reference sequence). The CDR3 length is 16 residues.

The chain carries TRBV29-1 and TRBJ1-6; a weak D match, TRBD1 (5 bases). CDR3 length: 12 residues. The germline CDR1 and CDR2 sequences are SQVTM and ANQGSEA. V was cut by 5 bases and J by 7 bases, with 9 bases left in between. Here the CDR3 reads CSVRQGNSPLHF. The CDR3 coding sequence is TGCAGCGTTCGGCAGGGAAATTCACCCCTCCACTTT.

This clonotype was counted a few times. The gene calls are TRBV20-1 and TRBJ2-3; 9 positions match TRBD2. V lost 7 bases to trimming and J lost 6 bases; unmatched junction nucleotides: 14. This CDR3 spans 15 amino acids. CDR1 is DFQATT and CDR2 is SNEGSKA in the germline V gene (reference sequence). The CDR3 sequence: CSVSRASGVQDTQYF. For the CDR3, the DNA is TGCAGTGTAAGTCGGGCTAGCGGGGTCCAGGATACGCAGTATTTT.

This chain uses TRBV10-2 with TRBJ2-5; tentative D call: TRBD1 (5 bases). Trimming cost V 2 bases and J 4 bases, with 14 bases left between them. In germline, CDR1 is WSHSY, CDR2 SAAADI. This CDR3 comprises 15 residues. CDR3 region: CASSEGAGWIETQYF. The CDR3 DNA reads TGCGCCAGCAGTGAGGGGGCAGGGTGGATAGAGACCCAGTACTTC.

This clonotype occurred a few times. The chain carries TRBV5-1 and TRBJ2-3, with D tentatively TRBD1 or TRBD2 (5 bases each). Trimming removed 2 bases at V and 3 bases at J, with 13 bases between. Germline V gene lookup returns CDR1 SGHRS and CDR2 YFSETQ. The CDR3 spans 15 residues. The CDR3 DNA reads TGCGCCAGCAGCTTCCGGGACCCGACGACAGATACGCAGTATTTT. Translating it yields CASSFRDPTTDTQYF.

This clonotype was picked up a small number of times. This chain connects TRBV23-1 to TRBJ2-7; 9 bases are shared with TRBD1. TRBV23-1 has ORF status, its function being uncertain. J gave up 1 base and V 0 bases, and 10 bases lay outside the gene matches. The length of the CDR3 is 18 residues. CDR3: CASSQSTRRDRASYEQYV. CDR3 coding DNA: TGCGCCAGCAGTCAATCGACTCGCCGGGACAGGGCATCCTACGAGCAGTACGTC.